These T cell receptor beta chains were read from a single sample in a study of regulatory T cells in long-lasting Graves disease. TCRdb used MiXCR to reprocess the multiplex PCR reads, holding one entry per CDR3 protein. The sample yields hundreds of thousands of distinct CDR3 sequences, 16% seen once. These same records also appear under a second study, on T cells in Graves' hyperthyroidism and ophthalmopathy.

The starting material was peripheral blood mononuclear cells (PBMCs), obtained at new diagnosis, from a patient treated with antithyroid drugs. The receptors shown here come from a woman aged 25 to 39 with Graves disease. Each CDR3 is given with its conserved first and last residue. The order of the fields is J gene, V gene, clone size, D gene, CDR3 DNA, CDR3 protein. D genes are given only for firm matches. Clone size, where shown, is once, few, many, or a class for clones that have expanded.

TRBJ2-1 | TRBV19 | few | . | TGTGCCAGTAGTACCGAGACGGGCTCCTACAATGAGCAGTTCTTC | CASSTETGSYNEQFF
TRBJ2-7 | TRBV11-2 | many | TRBD1 | TGTGCCAGCAGCTTCGACAGGGTTGGGGACGAGCAGTACTTC | CASSFDRVGDEQYF
TRBJ1-4 | TRBV30 | many | . | TGTGCCTCCTCTCGGGAGGACACGAGTGAAAAACTGTTTTTT | CASSREDTSEKLFF
TRBJ2-2 | TRBV7-2 | few | TRBD2 | TGTGCCAGCAGCCCCCGACTAGCGGGAGAGGGCACCGGGGAGCTGTTTTTT | CASSPRLAGEGTGELFF
TRBJ1-3 | TRBV3-1 | . | . | TGTGCCAGCAGCCTCGGGATCCGCTCTGGAAACACCATATATTTT | CASSLGIRSGNTIYF
TRBJ2-1 | TRBV11-3 | many | TRBD2 | TGTGCCAGCAGCCGAGGGGTAGCGGGAGACAATGAGCAGTTCTTC | CASSRGVAGDNEQFF
TRBJ2-1 | TRBV7-8 | many | . | TGTGCCAGCAGCCCCTACAGGGTCACGAGAATCGTCAATGAGCAGTTCTTC | CASSPYRVTRIVNEQFF
TRBJ2-2 | TRBV24-1 | . | TRBD2 | TGTGCCTCGGCGGGGGTTCCCGGGGAGCTGTTTTTT | CASAGVPGELFF
TRBJ2-7 | TRBV5-1 | . | . | TGTGCCAGCAGCCCGCGCATCGACAGGAATTACGAGCAGTACTTC | CASSPRIDRNYEQYF
TRBJ2-2 | TRBV9 | few | . | TGTGCCAGCAGCTCCAAAGGGGGGGACACCGGGGAGCTGTTTTTT | CASSSKGGDTGELFF
TRBJ1-1 | TRBV12-5 | many | . | TGTGCTAGTGGTTTGGTTAGCGGACGGCCGTCGGCGGACACTGAAGCTTTCTTT | CASGLVSGRPSADTEAFF
TRBJ1-3 | TRBV6-1 | . | TRBD1 | TGTGCCAGCAGTGATATAGAGGGGGCAAGAGGAAACACCATATATTTT | CASSDIEGARGNTIYF
TRBJ1-6 | TRBV19 | . | . | TGTGCCACGGGGGAGCCTTGGCATTCACCCCTCCACTTT | CATGEPWHSPLHF
TRBJ1-5 | TRBV28 | many | . | TGTGCCAGCAGTCCTAGGGGACGGGGCAATCAGCCCCAGCATTTT | CASSPRGRGNQPQHF
TRBJ2-1 | TRBV7-2 | many | . | TGCGCCAGCAGCTCATCTCCAGCGACCTCCTACAATGAGCAGTTCTTC | CASSSSPATSYNEQFF
TRBJ1-1 | TRBV2 | many | . | TGTGCCAGCAGTGAAGCGCTCCCGGCCAGTATGAACACTGAAGCTTTCTTT | CASSEALPASMNTEAFF
TRBJ1-1 | TRBV6-5 | many | . | TGTGCCAGCAGTTTGAGGGGGGGCGCGGAGCAAATGAACACTGAAGCTTTCTTT | CASSLRGGAEQMNTEAFF
TRBJ1-1 | TRBV14 | . | . | TGTGCCAGCAGCCAAGAGGGAGGGCCCGGGAGAGCTAAAACTGAAGCTTTCTTT | CASSQEGGPGRAKTEAFF
TRBJ2-1 | TRBV6-1 | many | TRBD1 | TGTGCCAGCCTAGGACAGGGATCGTATAATGAGCAGTTCTTC | CASLGQGSYNEQFF
TRBJ2-7 | TRBV6-2/TRBV6-3 | many | TRBD2 | TGTGCCAGCAGTTACTCGCTTGCGAGCGGGAGGGTCAAGTACGAGCAGTACTTC | CASSYSLASGRVKYEQYF
TRBJ2-7 | TRBV20-1 | many | . | TGCAGTGCTAGGAGGCAGTCGAGCTCCTACGAGCAGTACTTC | CSARRQSSSYEQYF
TRBJ1-5 | TRBV10-3 | few | TRBD1 | TGTGCCATCAAGAGGACAGGGGAAAATCAGCCCCAGCATTTT | CAIKRTGENQPQHF
TRBJ2-5 | TRBV5-1 | many | TRBD1 | TGCGCCAGCAGCCCCCCGGACAGGGAGGAAGAGACCCAGTACTTC | CASSPPDREEETQYF
TRBJ2-7 | TRBV20-1 | many | TRBD2 | TGCAGTGGGACTAGCGGGTACGACTCCTACGAGCAGTACTTC | CSGTSGYDSYEQYF
TRBJ2-3 | TRBV29-1 | . | . | TGCAGCGTTGTTTCAGGATCAATTAGCACAGATACGCAGTATTTT | CSVVSGSISTDTQYF
TRBJ1-1 | TRBV20-1 | . | TRBD1 | TGCAGTGCTAGAACTTACAGACAGGGAGTTGCTTTCTTT | CSARTYRQGVAFF
TRBJ2-5 | TRBV20-1 | few | . | TGCAGTGCTAGAGAGGACAGAAAAGAGACCCAGTACTTC | CSAREDRKETQYF
TRBJ2-2 | TRBV30 | . | . | TGTGCCTGGAGACTAGTCAACACCGGGGAGCTGTTTTTT | CAWRLVNTGELFF
TRBJ2-7 | TRBV7-9 | . | TRBD2 | TGTGCCAGCAGGGCCGTGGCCCCGGGAGGGAGAAATCGCGAGCAGTACTTC | CASRAVAPGGRNREQYF
TRBJ1-1 | TRBV5-1 | many | TRBD1 | TGCGCCAGCAGCTTTATGGGCGGGACAGGATTTATGAACACTGAAGCTTTCTTT | CASSFMGGTGFMNTEAFF
TRBJ2-7 | TRBV7-9 | many | . | TGTGCCAGCAGCCTAGAGGGGGGATCATACGAGCAGTACTTC | CASSLEGGSYEQYF
TRBJ1-1 | TRBV11-2 | many | . | TGTGCCAGCAGCTTAGATCCTAGAACTATGAACACTGAAGCTTTCTTT | CASSLDPRTMNTEAFF
TRBJ2-1 | TRBV20-1 | many | . | TGCAGTGAGACTGGGGCTGTCAATGAGCAGTTCTTC | CSETGAVNEQFF
TRBJ2-7 | TRBV5-1 | few | TRBD2 | TGCGCCAGCTCAACTAGCGGAGTTTACTACGAGCAGTACTTC | CASSTSGVYYEQYF
TRBJ2-2 | TRBV15 | few | . | TGTGCCACTGGACAAGGGAGGACCGGGGAGCTGTTTTTT | CATGQGRTGELFF
TRBJ2-5 | TRBV11-3 | many | TRBD2 | TGTGCCAGCAGCCCTCGGACTAGCGGGGGCACGGAGACCCAGTACTTC | CASSPRTSGGTETQYF
TRBJ2-7 | TRBV3-1 | many | TRBD1 | TGTGCCAGCAGCCTGGGACAGACGTCCTACGAGCAGTACTTC | CASSLGQTSYEQYF
TRBJ1-2 | TRBV10-1 | once | . | TGCGCCAGTTTCGCCCCCTACTTC | CASFAPYF
TRBJ2-1 | TRBV7-3 | many | . | TGTGCCAGCACCACACACCGGGAAGGGCCTCAAAATGAGCAGTTCTTC | CASTTHREGPQNEQFF
TRBJ1-1 | TRBV9 | many | . | TGTGCCAGCAGCTCCGCCGGGGGGCGAGGCACTGAAGCTTTCTTT | CASSSAGGRGTEAFF
TRBJ1-5 | TRBV7-3 | many | TRBD1 | TGTGCCAGCAGCCCATGGACAGGGAGAACCAATCAGCCCCAGCATTTT | CASSPWTGRTNQPQHF
TRBJ2-1 | TRBV19 | many | TRBD2 | TGTGCCAGTAGTTACACTAGCGGGAGATACAATGAGCAGTTCTTC | CASSYTSGRYNEQFF
TRBJ2-7 | TRBV18 | many | . | TGTGCCAGCTCACCAGACGGGACCGAGCAGTACTTC | CASSPDGTEQYF
TRBJ1-5 | TRBV19 | . | . | TGTGCCAGTGGTGCCAGGGCAAACCAGCCCCAGCATTTT | CASGARANQPQHF